One sample yielded the 10 T cell receptor beta chains listed below, sequenced in a study of PD-1 blockade in classical Hodgkin lymphoma. TCRdb keeps only in-frame clones here, not all; method: immunoSEQ multiplex PCR. The table includes some 70,000 clones, 93% detected once. The time point denotes: newly diagnosed, previously untreated cHL patient sample. Sequenced material: peripheral blood mononuclear cells (PBMCs). The receptors stem from a human donor with classical Hodgkin lymphoma.

The V and J genes are TRBV30 and TRBJ2-5, with 8 bases that match TRBD1. Per germline, CDR1 GTSNPN and CDR2 SVGIG (reference sequence). V was pared by 5 bases and J by 7 bases, with 9 bases of the junction left unmatched. The CDR3 is made up of 13 amino acids. CDR3 DNA: TGTGCCTGGCGGGACAGGACCTTCGGGACCCAGTACTTC. It codes for CAWRDRTFGTQYF.

V gene TRBV29-1 combines with J gene TRBJ1-2, with a possible D match to TRBD1 (5 bases). Germline CDR1 and CDR2: SQVTM and ANQGSEA. V was trimmed by 6 bases and J by 5 bases, leaving 13 bases between them. The CDR3 has 12 residues. The CDR3 DNA sequence: TGCAGCGTAGGACAAGCTCGATATGGCTACACCTTC. Residues: CSVGQARYGYTF.

The rearrangement links TRBV10-2 to TRBJ1-1, with D unclear. Germline loops: CDR1 WSHSY, CDR2 SAAADI. The CDR3 consists of 12 residues. V dropped 11 bases and J dropped 1 base, with 11 bases sitting between them. The CDR3 DNA sequence: TGCGCCGCCAGCGAGAGGAACACTGAAGCTTTCTTT. This encodes CAASERNTEAFF.

This clone occurred once. The chain recombines TRBV29-1 with TRBJ2-7; D is perhaps TRBD1 (5 bases). Per the germline V gene, CDR1 is SQVTM and CDR2 is ANQGSEA. CDR3 length: 12 amino acids. Trimming stripped 5 bases from V and 2 bases from J, with 10 bases between. Here the CDR3 reads CSVQGQAYEQYF. The CDR3 DNA is TGCAGCGTTCAAGGACAAGCCTACGAGCAGTACTTC.

The table lists this clone with a count of one. CDR3 in DNA: TGTGCCAGCAGCGTAGGGGGGGGAGCTGGCACAGATACGCAGTATTTT. It translates to CASSVGGGAGTDTQYF. The V gene is TRBV9, the J gene TRBJ2-3; 7 bases match TRBD2. This CDR3 is built from 16 residues. Germline CDR1 and CDR2: SGDLS and YYNGEE. V shed 0 bases, J shed 1 base, and the junction held 5 bases outside the gene matches. The whole variable domain, filled in from reference TRBV9 and TRBJ2-3, reads DSGVTQTPKHLITATGQRVTLRCSPRSGDLSVYWYQQSLDQGLQFLIQYYNGEERAKGNILERFSAQQFPDLHSELNLSSLELGDSALYFCASSVGGGAGTDTQYFGPGTRLTVL.

The rearrangement links TRBV5-1 to TRBJ1-2; TRBD1 is a possible D gene (5 bases). This CDR3 has 14 amino acids. Germline loops: CDR1 SGHRS, CDR2 YFSETQ. V lost 7 bases to trimming and J lost 2 bases, with 15 bases between them. Here the CDR3 reads CASRGGARNYGYTF. CDR3 bases: TGCGCCAGCCGAGGAGGGGCCCGAAACTATGGCTACACCTTC.

This chain connects TRBV9 to TRBJ1-2; no clear D gene. This CDR3 is built from 10 residues. V dropped 4 bases and J dropped 8 bases, with 6 bases sitting between them. CDR1 and CDR2 (germline): SGDLS, YYNGEE. This chain's CDR3 is CASSRVGYTF. CDR3 DNA sequence: TGTGCCAGCAGCAGGGTGGGCTACACCTTC.

V usage is TRBV11-2 and J usage is TRBJ2-2; D could derive from TRBD1 or TRBD2 (6 bases each). V was shortened by 3 bases and J by 4 bases, with 12 bases between the two germline ends. CDR1 and CDR2 (germline): SGHAT, FQNNGV. The CDR3 consists of 15 residues. This CDR3 reads CASSLSGASTGELFF. The CDR3 nucleotides read TGTGCCAGCAGCTTGTCGGGGGCGAGCACCGGGGAGCTGTTTTTT.

The count of this clone is one. This sequence joins TRBV2 and TRBJ1-4; D remains ambiguous. This CDR3 has 12 residues. V was shortened by 6 bases and J by 12 bases, with 14 bases between the two germline ends. CDR1 and CDR2 (germline): SNHLY, FYNNEI. The CDR3 here is CASRGYHRELFF. The CDR3 DNA sequence: TGTGCCAGCAGGGGCTACCACCGGGAACTGTTTTTT.

This chain links TRBV2 with TRBJ2-3; tentative D call: TRBD1 (6 bases). CDR1 and CDR2 (germline): SNHLY, FYNNEI. Trimming took off 6 bases at V and 0 bases at J, with 16 bases between the two ends. CDR3 length: 16 amino acids. CDR3 in DNA: TGTGCCAGCAGAGCCCGACAGGCCTCTAGCACAGATACGCAGTATTTT. This encodes CASRARQASSTDTQYF.